The sample holds one count of the clone carrying this T cell receptor beta chain. TCRdb's copy holds only in-frame clones and misses some; the assay was immunoSEQ multiplex PCR. The sample lists some 41,000 clones, approximately 90% occurring once. The data derive from a study of T cell changes during pregnancy in multiple sclerosis. Germline loops: CDR1 SGHTA, CDR2 FQGNSA. There are 16 residues in the CDR3. J gave up 8 bases and V 4 bases, and 14 bases lay outside the gene matches. The sample consisted of CD4+ T cells from peripheral blood mononuclear cells, taken in the third trimester of pregnancy. The clonotype was recovered from a female donor in good health, enrolled as a control in a pregnancy study. The chain uses TRBV7-2 and TRBJ2-3, with 8 bases identical to TRBD2. The CDR3 DNA is TGTGCCAGCAGCTCGGAGGCTGGGCGGGGGGAAGTTACGCAGTATTTT. Translating gives CASSSEAGRGEVTQYF.